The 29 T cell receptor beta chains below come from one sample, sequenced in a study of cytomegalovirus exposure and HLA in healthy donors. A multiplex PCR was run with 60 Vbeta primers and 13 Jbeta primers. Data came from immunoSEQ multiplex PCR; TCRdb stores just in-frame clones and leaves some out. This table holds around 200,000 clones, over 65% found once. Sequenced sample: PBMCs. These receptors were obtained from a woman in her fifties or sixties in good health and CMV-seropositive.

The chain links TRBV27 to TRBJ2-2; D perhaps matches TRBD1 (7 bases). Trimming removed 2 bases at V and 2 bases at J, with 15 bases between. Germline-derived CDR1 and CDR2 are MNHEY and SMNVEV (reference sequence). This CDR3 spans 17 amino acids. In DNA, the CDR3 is TGTGCCAGCAGTTTACGAGGGGGGACAGTAAACACCGGGGAGCTGTTTTTT. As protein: CASSLRGGTVNTGELFF.

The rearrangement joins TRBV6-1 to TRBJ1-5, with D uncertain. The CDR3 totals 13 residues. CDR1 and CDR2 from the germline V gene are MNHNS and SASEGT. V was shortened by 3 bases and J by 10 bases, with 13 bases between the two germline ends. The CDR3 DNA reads TGTGCCAGCAGTGAGACTTTGAGAGTTCCCCAGCATTTT. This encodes CASSETLRVPQHF.

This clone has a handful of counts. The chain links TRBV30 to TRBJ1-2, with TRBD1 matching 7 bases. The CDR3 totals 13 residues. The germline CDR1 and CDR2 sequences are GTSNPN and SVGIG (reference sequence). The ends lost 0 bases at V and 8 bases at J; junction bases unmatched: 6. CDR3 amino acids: CAWSVRGREGYTF. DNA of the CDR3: TGTGCCTGGAGTGTGAGGGGGCGGGAAGGCTACACCTTC.

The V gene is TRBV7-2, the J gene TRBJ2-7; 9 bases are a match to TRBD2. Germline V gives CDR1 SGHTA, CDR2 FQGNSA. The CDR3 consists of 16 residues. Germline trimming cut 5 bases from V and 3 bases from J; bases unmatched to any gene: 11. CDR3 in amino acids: CASSPSTSGHFYEQYF. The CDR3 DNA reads TGTGCCAGCAGCCCCTCGACTAGCGGCCATTTCTACGAGCAGTACTTC. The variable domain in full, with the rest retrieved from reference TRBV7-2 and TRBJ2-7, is GAGVSQSPSNKVTEKGKDVELRCDPISGHTALYWYRQSLGQGLEFLIYFQGNSAPDKSGLPSDRFSAERTGGSVSTLTIQRTQQEDSAVYLCASSPSTSGHFYEQYFGPGTRLTVT.

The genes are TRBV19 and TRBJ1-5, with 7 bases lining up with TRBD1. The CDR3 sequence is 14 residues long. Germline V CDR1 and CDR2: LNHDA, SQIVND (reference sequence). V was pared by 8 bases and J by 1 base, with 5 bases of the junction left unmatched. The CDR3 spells CASGDRTSNQPQHF. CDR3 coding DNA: TGTGCCAGTGGGGACAGAACAAGCAATCAGCCCCAGCATTTT.

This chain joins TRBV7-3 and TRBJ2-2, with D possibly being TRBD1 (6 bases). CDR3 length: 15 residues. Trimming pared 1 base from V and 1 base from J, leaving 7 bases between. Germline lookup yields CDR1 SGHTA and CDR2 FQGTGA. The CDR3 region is CASSLIRGNTGELFF. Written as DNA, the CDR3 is TGTGCCAGCAGCTTAATCAGGGGGAACACCGGGGAGCTGTTTTTT.

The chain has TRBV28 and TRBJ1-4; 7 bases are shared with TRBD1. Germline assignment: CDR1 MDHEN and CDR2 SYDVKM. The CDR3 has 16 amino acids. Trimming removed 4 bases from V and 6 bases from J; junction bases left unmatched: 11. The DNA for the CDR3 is TGTGCCAGCAGTTCTCCCCTCCGACAGGGTGATGAAAAACTGTTTTTT. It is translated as CASSSPLRQGDEKLFF.

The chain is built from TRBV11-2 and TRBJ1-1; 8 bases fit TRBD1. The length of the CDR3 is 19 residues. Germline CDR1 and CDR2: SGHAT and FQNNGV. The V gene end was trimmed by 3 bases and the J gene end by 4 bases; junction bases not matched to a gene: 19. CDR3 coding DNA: TGTGCCAGCAGCTTGATGGGAACGGCTCGACAGGGGAAGGCCACTGAAGCTTTCTTT. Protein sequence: CASSLMGTARQGKATEAFF.

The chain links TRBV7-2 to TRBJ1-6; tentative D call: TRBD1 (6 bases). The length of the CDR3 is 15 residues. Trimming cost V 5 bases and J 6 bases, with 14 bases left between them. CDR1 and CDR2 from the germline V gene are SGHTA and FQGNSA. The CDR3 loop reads CASSPQLGGNSPLHF. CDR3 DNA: TGTGCCAGCAGCCCACAATTAGGGGGTAATTCACCCCTCCACTTT.

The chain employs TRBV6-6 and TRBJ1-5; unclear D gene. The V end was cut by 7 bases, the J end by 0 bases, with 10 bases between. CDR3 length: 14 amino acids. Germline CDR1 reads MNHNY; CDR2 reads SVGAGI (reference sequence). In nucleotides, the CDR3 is TGTGCCAGCACCTGGGCGTTTAGCAATCAGCCCCAGCATTTT. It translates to CASTWAFSNQPQHF.

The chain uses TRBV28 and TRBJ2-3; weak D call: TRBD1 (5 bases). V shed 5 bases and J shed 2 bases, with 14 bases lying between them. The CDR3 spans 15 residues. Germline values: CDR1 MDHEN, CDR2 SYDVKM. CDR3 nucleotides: TGTGCCAGCAGTCTGGCAGGACAAAACACAGATACGCAGTATTTT. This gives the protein CASSLAGQNTDTQYF.

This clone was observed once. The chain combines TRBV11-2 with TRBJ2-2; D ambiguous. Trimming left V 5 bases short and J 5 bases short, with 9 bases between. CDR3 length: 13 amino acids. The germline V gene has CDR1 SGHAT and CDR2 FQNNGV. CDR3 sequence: CASSPRTTGELFF. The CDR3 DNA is TGTGCCAGCAGCCCACGAACTACCGGGGAGCTGTTTTTT.

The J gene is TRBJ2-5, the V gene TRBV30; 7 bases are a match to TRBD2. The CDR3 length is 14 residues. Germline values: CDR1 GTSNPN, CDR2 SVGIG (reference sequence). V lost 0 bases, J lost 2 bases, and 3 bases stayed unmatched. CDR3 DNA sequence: TGTGCCTGGAGTGTTGCGGGGGTGCAAGAGACCCAGTACTTC. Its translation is CAWSVAGVQETQYF.

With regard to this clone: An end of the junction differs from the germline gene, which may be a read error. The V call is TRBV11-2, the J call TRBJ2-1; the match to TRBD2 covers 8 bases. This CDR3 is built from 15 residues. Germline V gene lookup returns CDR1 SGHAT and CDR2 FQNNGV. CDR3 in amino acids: CASTRSLAANKEQFF. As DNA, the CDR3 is TGTGCCAGCACCAGGTCACTAGCGGCCAACAAAGAGCAGTTCTTC.

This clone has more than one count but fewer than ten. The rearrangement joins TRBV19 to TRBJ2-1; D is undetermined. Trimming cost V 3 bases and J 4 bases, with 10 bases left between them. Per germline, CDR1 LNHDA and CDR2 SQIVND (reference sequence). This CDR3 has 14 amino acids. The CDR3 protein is CASSMGQVYNEQFF. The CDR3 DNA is TGTGCCAGTAGTATGGGCCAAGTTTACAATGAGCAGTTCTTC.

In DNA form, the CDR3 reads TGTGCCAGTAGTCAGCGGGGGGATACAGATACGCAGTATTTT. Encoded protein: CASSQRGDTDTQYF. The J gene is TRBJ2-3, the V gene TRBV19; 9 nucleotides align to TRBD2. CDR3 length: 14 amino acids. Germline-derived CDR1 and CDR2 are LNHDA and SQIVND (reference sequence). J lost 3 bases, V lost 5 bases, and 3 bases had no gene match.

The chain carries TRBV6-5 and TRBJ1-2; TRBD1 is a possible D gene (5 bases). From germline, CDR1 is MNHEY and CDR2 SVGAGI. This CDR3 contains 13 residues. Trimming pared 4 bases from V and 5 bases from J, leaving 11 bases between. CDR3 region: CASSFGGGYGYTF. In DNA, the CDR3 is TGTGCCAGCAGTTTCGGGGGTGGATATGGCTACACCTTC.

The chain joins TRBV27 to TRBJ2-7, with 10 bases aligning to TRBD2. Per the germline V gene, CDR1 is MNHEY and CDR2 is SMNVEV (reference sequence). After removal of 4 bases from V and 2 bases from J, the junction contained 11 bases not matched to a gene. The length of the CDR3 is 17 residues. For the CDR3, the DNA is TGTGCCAGCAGTTCGGTCAGCGGGAGGGCCGGACCCTACGAGCAGTACTTC. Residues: CASSSVSGRAGPYEQYF.

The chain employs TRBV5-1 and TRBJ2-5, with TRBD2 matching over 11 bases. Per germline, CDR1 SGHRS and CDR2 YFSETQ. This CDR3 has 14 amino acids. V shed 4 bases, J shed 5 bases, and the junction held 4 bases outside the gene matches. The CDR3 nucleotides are TGCGCCAGCAGCAACTTAGCGGGAGGGGAGACCCAGTACTTC. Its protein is CASSNLAGGETQYF.

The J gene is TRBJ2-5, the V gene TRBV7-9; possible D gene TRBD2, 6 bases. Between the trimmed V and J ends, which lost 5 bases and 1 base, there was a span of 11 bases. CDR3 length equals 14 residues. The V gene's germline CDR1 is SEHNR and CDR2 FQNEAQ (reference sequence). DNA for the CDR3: TGTGCCAGCAGCAGCGGGCTCGGCCAAGAGACCCAGTACTTC. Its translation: CASSSGLGQETQYF. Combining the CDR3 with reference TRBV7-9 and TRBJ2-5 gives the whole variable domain DTGVSQNPRHKITKRGQNVTFRCDPISEHNRLYWYRQTLGQGPEFLTYFQNEAQLEKSRLLSDRFSAERPKGSFSTLEIQRTEQGDSAMYLCASSSGLGQETQYFGPGTRLLVL.

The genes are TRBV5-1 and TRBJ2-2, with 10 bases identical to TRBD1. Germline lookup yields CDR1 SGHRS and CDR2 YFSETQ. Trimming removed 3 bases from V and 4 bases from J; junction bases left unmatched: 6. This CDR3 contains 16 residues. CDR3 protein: CASSSWTGGSTGELFF. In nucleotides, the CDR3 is TGCGCCAGCAGCTCTTGGACAGGGGGATCCACCGGGGAGCTGTTTTTT.

In nucleotides, the CDR3 is TGTGCCAGCAGGCCGGGACAGGTTTCCGGGGAGCTGTTTTTT. Translating gives CASRPGQVSGELFF. The chain is built from TRBV6-6 and TRBJ2-2; 8 bases map to TRBD1. The CDR3 spans 14 residues. Germline CDR1 and CDR2: MNHNY and SVGAGI (reference sequence). V dropped 6 bases and J dropped 6; count of bases not matched to a gene: 6.

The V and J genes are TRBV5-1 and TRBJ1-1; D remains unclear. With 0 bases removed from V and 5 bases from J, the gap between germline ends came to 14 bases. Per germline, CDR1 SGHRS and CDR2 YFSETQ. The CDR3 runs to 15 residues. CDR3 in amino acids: CASSLEWAGGTEAFF. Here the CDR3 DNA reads TGCGCCAGCAGCTTGGAATGGGCAGGAGGGACTGAAGCTTTCTTT. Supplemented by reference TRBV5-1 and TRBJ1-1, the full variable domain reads KAGVTQTPRYLIKTRGQQVTLSCSPISGHRSVSWYQQTPGQGLQFLFEYFSETQRNKGNFPGRFSGRQFSNSRSEMNVSTLELGDSALYLCASSLEWAGGTEAFFGQGTRLTVV.

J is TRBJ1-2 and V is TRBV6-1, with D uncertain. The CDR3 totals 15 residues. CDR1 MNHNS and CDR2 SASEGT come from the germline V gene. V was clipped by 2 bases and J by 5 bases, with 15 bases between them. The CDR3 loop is CASSEYYGGSYGYTF. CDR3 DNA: TGTGCCAGCAGTGAATACTACGGAGGATCGTATGGCTACACCTTC.

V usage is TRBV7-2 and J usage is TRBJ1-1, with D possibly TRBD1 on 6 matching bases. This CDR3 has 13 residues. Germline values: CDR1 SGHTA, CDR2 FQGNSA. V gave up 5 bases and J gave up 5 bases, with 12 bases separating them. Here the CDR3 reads CASSRGQSTEAFF. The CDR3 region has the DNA TGTGCCAGCAGCCGCGGACAGTCAACTGAAGCTTTCTTT. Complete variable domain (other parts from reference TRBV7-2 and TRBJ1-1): GAGVSQSPSNKVTEKGKDVELRCDPISGHTALYWYRQSLGQGLEFLIYFQGNSAPDKSGLPSDRFSAERTGGSVSTLTIQRTQQEDSAVYLCASSRGQSTEAFFGQGTRLTVV.

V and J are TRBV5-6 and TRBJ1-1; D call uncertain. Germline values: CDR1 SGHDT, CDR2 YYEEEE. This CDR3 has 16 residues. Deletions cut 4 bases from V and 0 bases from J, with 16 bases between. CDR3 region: CASSPRRYELNTEAFF. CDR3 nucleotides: TGTGCCAGCAGCCCGAGGCGGTACGAGTTGAACACTGAAGCTTTCTTT.

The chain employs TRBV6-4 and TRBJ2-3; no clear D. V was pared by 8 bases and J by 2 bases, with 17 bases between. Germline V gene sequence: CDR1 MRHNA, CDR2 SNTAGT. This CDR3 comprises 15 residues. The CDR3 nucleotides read TGTGCCAGCGTCCCAAGCAAAGCCTCCACAGATACGCAGTATTTT. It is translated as CASVPSKASTDTQYF.

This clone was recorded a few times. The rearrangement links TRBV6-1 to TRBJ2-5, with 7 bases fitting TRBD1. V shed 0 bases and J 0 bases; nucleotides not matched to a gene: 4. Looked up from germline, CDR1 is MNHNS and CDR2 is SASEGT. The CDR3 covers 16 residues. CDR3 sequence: CASSEALQGYQETQYF. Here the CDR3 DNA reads TGTGCCAGCAGTGAAGCTCTACAGGGGTACCAAGAGACCCAGTACTTC.

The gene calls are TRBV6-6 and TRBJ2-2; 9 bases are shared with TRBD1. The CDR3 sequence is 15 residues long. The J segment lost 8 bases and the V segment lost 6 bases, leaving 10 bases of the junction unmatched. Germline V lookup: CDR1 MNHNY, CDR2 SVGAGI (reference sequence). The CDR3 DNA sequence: TGTGCCAGCAGCACCACAGGGGGCGCGAGGGGGGAGCTGTTTTTT. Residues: CASSTTGGARGELFF.